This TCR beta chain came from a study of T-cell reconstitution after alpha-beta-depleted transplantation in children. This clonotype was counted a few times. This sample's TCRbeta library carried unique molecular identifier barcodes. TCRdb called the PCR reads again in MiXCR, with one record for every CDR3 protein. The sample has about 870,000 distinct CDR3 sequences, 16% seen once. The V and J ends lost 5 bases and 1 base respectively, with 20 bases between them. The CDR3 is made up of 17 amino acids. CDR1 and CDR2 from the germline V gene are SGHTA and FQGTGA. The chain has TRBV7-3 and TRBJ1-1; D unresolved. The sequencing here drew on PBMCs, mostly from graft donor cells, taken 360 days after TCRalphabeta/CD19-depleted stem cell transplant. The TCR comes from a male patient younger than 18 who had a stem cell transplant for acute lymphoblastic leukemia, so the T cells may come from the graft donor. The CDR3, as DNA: TGTGCCAGCAGCCCCACGGAGTTGCCGACCGCGAACACTGAAGCTTTCTTT. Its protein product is CASSPTELPTANTEAFF.